Included here is one TCR beta chain sequence, with context. Antigen: not known. The data originate from a study of OX40 agonist ivuxolimab in advanced cancers. Whole-study context: Patients were given ivuxolimab, an antibody that agonizes OX40 (CD134).

V was pared by 5 bases and J by 3 bases, with 14 bases between. The germline CDR1 and CDR2 sequences are MNHEY and SVGAGI. The CDR3 runs 14 residues. Assay: immunoSEQ multiplex PCR; the TCRdb copy retains only in-frame clones and omits some. Among about 65,000 clones listed, roughly 84% were seen once. Regarding the study as a whole: Patients who responded partially at 0.1-3.0 mg/kg showed clonal expansion ranking among the lowest.

The sequence was collected from an adult with an advanced solid tumor such as melanoma, head and neck, liver or kidney cancer. The sample in question was CD4+ or CD8+ T cells sorted from blood, obtained in a trial of the OX40 agonist ivuxolimab. The genes are TRBV6-5 and TRBJ2-7; D possibly corresponds to TRBD1 (6 bases). CDR3 coding DNA: TGTGCCAGCAGTGAACAGGGCCCGAGCTACGAGCAGTACTTC. It codes for CASSEQGPSYEQYF.